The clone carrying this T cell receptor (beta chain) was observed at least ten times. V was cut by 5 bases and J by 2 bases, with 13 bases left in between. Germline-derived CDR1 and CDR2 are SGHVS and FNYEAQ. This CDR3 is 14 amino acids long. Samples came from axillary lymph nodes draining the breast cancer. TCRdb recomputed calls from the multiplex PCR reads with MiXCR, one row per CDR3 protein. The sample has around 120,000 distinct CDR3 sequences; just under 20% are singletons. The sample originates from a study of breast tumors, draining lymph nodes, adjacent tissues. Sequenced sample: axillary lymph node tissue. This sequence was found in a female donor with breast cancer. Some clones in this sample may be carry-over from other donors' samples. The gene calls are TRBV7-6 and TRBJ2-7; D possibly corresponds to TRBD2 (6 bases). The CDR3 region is CASSGPGTPYEQYF. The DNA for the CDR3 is TGTGCCAGCAGCGGTCCCGGGACTCCCTACGAGCAGTACTTC.